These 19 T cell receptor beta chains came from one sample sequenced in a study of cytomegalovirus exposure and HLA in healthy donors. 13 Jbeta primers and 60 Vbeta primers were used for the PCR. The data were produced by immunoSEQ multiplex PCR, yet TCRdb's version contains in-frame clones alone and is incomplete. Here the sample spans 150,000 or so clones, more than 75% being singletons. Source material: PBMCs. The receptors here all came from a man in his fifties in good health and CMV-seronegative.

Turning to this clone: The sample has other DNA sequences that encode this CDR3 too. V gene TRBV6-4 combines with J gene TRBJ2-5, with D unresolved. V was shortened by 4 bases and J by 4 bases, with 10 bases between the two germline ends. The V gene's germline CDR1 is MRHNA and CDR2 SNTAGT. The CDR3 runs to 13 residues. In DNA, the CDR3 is TGTGCCAGCAGTGTGAACGGCGGAGAGACCCAGTACTTC. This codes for CASSVNGGETQYF.

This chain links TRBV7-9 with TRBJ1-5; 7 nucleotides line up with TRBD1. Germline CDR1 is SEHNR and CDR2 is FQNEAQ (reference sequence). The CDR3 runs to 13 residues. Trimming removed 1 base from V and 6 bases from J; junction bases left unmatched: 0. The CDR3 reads CASSLGQGQPQHF. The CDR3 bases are TGTGCCAGCAGCTTAGGACAGGGTCAGCCCCAGCATTTT.

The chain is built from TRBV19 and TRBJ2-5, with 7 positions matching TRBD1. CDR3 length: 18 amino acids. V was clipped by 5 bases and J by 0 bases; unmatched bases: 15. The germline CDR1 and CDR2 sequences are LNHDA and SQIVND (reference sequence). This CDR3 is CASSSTDRSHRNQETQYF. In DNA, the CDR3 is TGTGCCAGTAGTTCAACGGACAGGTCTCATCGGAACCAAGAGACCCAGTACTTC.

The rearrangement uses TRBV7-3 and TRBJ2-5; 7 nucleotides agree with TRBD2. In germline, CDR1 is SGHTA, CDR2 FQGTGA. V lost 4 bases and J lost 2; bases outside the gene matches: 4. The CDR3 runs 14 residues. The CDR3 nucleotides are TGTGCCAGCAGCTCCTCTAGCGGTCAAGAGACCCAGTACTTC. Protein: CASSSSSGQETQYF.

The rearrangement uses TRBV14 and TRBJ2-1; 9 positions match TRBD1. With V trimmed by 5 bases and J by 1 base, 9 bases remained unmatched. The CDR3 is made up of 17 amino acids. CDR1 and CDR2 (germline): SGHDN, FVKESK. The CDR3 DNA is TGTGCCAGCAGCTGGTCCTTAGGGACAGGGTCCTACAATGAGCAGTTCTTC. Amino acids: CASSWSLGTGSYNEQFF.

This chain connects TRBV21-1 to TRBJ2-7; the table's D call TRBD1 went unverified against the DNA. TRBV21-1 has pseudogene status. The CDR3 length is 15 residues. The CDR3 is CASSKLDRSSYEQYF. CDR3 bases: TGTGCCAGCAGCAAACTGGACAGGAGTTCCTACGAGCAGTACTTC.

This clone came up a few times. The CDR3 protein is CPNSDSMQETQYF. CDR3 nucleotide sequence: TGTCCGAACTCGGACAGTATGCAAGAGACCCAGTACTTC. This chain links TRBV21-1 with TRBJ2-5; the DNA was not compared with TRBD1, the D call given in the table. TRBV21-1 is listed as a pseudogene. This CDR3 has 13 amino acids.

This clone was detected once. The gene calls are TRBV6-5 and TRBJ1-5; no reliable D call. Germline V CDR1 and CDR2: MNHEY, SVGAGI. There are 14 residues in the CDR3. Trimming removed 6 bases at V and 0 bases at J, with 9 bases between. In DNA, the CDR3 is TGTGCCAGCAGCTTAGAGTATAGCAATCAGCCCCAGCATTTT. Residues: CASSLEYSNQPQHF.

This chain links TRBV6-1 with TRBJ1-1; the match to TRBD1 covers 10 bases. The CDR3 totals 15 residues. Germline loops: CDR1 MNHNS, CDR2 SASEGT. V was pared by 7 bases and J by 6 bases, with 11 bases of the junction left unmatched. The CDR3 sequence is CASTIGQGQGPEAFF. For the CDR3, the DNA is TGTGCCAGCACTATTGGGCAGGGACAGGGGCCTGAAGCTTTCTTT.

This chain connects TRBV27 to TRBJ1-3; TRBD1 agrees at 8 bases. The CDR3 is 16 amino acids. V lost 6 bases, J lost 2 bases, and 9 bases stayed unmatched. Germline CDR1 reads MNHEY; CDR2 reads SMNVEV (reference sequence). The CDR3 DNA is TGTGCCAGCAGCTCAACAGGGGGGGCGACTGGAAACACCATATATTTT. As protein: CASSSTGGATGNTIYF.

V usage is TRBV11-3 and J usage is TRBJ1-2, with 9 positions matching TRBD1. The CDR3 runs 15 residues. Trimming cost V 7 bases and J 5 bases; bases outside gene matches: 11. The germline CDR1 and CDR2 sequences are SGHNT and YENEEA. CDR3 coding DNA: TGTGCCAGCACCGCGAGCGGGACAGGGACTTATGGCTACACCTTC. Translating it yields CASTASGTGTYGYTF.

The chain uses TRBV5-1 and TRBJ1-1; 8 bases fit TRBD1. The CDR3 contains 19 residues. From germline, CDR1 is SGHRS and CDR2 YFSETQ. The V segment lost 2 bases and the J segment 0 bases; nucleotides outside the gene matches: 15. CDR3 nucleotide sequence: TGCGCCAGCAGCTTAGTGGGGGTTAGGACAGGGACGGTGAACACTGAAGCTTTCTTT. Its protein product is CASSLVGVRTGTVNTEAFF.

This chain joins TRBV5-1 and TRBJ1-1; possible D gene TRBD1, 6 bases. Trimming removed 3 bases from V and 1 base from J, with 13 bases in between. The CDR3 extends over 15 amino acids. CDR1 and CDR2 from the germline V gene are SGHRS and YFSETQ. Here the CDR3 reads CASSSLQGTNTEAFF. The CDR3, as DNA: TGCGCCAGCAGCTCCCTACAGGGAACGAACACTGAAGCTTTCTTT.

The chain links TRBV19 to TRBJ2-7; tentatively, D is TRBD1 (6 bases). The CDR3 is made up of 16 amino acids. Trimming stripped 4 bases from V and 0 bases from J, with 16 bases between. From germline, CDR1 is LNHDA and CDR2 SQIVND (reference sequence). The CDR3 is CASSKQGLSSSYEQYF. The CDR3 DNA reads TGTGCCAGTAGTAAGCAGGGGCTTTCCAGCTCCTACGAGCAGTACTTC. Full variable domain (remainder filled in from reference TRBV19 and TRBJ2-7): DGGITQSPKYLFRKEGQNVTLSCEQNLNHDAMYWYRQDPGQGLRLIYYSQIVNDFQKGDIAEGYSVSREKKESFPLTVTSAQKNPTAFYLCASSKQGLSSSYEQYFGPGTRLTVT.

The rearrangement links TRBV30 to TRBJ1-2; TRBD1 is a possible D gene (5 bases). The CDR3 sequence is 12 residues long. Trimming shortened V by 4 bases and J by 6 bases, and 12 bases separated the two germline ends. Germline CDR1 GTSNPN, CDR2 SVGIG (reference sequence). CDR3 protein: CAWTPGEDGYTF. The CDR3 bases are TGTGCCTGGACTCCGGGGGAGGATGGCTACACCTTC. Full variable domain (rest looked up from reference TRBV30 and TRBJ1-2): SQTIHQWPATLVQPVGSPLSLECTVEGTSNPNLYWYRQAAGRGLQLLFYSVGIGQISSEVPQNLSASRPQDRQFILSSKKLLLSDSGFYLCAWTPGEDGYTFGSGTRLTVV.

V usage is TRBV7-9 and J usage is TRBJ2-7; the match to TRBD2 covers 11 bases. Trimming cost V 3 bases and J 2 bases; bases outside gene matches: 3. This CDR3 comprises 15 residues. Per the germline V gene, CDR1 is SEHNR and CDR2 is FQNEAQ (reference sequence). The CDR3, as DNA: TGTGCCAGCAGCTTGGGGACTAGCGGAACCTACGAGCAGTACTTC. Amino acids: CASSLGTSGTYEQYF.

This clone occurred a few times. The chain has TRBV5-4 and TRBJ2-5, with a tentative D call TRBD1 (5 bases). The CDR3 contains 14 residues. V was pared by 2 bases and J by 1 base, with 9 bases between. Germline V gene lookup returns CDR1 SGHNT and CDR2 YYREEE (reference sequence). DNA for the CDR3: TGTGCCAGCAGCTTTGACAGAACCCAAGAGACCCAGTACTTC. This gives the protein CASSFDRTQETQYF. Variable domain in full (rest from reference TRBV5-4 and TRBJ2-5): ETGVTQSPTHLIKTRGQQVTLRCSSQSGHNTVSWYQQALGQGPQFIFQYYREEENGRGNFPPRFSGLQFPNYSSELNVNALELDDSALYLCASSFDRTQETQYFGPGTRLLVL.

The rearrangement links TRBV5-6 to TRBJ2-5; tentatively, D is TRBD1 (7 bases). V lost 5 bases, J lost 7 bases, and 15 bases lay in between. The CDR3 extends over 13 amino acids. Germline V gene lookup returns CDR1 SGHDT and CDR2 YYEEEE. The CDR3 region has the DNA TGTGCCAGCAGGAGCAGGGGGGCAGGGACCCAGTACTTC. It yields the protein CASRSRGAGTQYF.

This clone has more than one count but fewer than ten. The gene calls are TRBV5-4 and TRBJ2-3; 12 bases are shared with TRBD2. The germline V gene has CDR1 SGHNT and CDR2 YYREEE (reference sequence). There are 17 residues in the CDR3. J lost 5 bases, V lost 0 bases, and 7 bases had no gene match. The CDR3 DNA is TGTGCCAGCAGCTTGGAGCCTAGCGGGGGGGCTGGAGATACGCAGTATTTT. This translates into CASSLEPSGGAGDTQYF. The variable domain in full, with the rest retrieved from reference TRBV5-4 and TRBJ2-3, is ETGVTQSPTHLIKTRGQQVTLRCSSQSGHNTVSWYQQALGQGPQFIFQYYREEENGRGNFPPRFSGLQFPNYSSELNVNALELDDSALYLCASSLEPSGGAGDTQYFGPGTRLTVL.